Following are 20 T cell receptor beta chains from one sample sequenced in a study of CD8 T cells in Susac syndrome. Reverse transcription used about 0.5 to 1 ug RNA and random hexamers. One entry per CDR3 protein, called by TCRdb with MiXCR from the immunoSEQ multiplex PCR reads. The repertoire holds around 270,000 distinct CDR3 sequences, with approximately 85% as singletons. Sequencing was carried out using CD8+ T cells from PBMCs. These receptors came from a human donor with multiple sclerosis.

The V call is TRBV7-9, the J call TRBJ2-3; 8 bases are shared with TRBD2. Looked up from germline, CDR1 is SEHNR and CDR2 is FQNEAQ (reference sequence). The trim removed 6 bases at V and 2 bases at J, leaving 7 bases unmatched. CDR3 length: 15 amino acids. Here the CDR3 reads CASSPPGLDTDTQYF. In DNA, the CDR3 is TGTGCCAGCAGTCCACCGGGACTAGACACAGATACGCAGTATTTT.

The chain employs TRBV4-3 and TRBJ2-1, with TRBD2 matching 14 bases. V shed 3 bases and J 1 base; nucleotides not matched to a gene: 14. Per germline, CDR1 LGHNA and CDR2 YSLEER. The CDR3 extends over 21 amino acids. The CDR3 coding sequence is TGCGCCAGCAGCCAGGACAGGGGGTTCGGGACTAGCGGGAGTTCCTACAATGAGCAGTTCTTC. This gives the protein CASSQDRGFGTSGSSYNEQFF.

J is TRBJ2-2 and V is TRBV7-9; D gene unclear. The CDR3 length is 16 residues. Germline CDR1 and CDR2: SEHNR and FQNEAQ (reference sequence). The ends were cut back, 4 bases at V and 0 bases at J, with 12 bases in the middle. In nucleotides, the CDR3 is TGTGCCAGCAGCTCGTGGCACTCCGCGAACACCGGGGAGCTGTTTTTT. This translates into CASSSWHSANTGELFF.

A single count supports this clonotype. This chain connects TRBV29-1 to TRBJ2-7; D may be TRBD2 (5 bases). The V gene lost 5 bases and the J gene lost 0 bases, with 11 bases spanning the gap. The CDR3 is made up of 13 amino acids. Germline assignment: CDR1 SQVTM and CDR2 ANQGSEA. Written as DNA, the CDR3 is TGCAGCGTTCAGGCGGGTTACTCCTACGAGCAGTACTTC. Protein sequence: CSVQAGYSYEQYF.

This clonotype has only one observation. The chain carries TRBV4-3 and TRBJ2-1; D unclear. Trimming cost V 0 bases and J 2 bases, with 8 bases left between them. Germline V gives CDR1 LGHNA, CDR2 YSLEER. CDR3 length: 15 amino acids. CDR3 nucleotides: TGCGCCAGCAGCCAAGAATTTATGGCCTACAATGAGCAGTTCTTC. Protein product: CASSQEFMAYNEQFF.

The chain carries TRBV5-8 and TRBJ2-1; no reliable D call. Germline V CDR1 and CDR2: SGHTS, YDEGEE. Trimming took off 4 bases at V and 4 bases at J, with 15 bases between the two ends. CDR3 length: 15 residues. The CDR3 DNA follows: TGTGCCAGCAGCCACACTCGGAACCCTTACAATGAGCAGTTCTTC. Translating gives CASSHTRNPYNEQFF.

The chain combines TRBV28 with TRBJ1-2, with TRBD1 matching over 11 bases. V dropped 0 bases and J dropped 7; count of bases not matched to a gene: 1. CDR1 and CDR2 (germline): MDHEN, SYDVKM. The CDR3 consists of 14 residues. DNA of the CDR3: TGTGCCAGCAGTTTATGGGACAGGGGGCTTGGCTACACCTTC. It yields the protein CASSLWDRGLGYTF.

This clonotype has just one count. V usage is TRBV28 and J usage is TRBJ2-7; 7 bases line up with TRBD2. The V segment lost 7 bases and the J segment 6 bases; nucleotides outside the gene matches: 15. Germline V lookup: CDR1 MDHEN, CDR2 SYDVKM. The CDR3 extends over 15 amino acids. The CDR3 sequence is CASTIAGGRALEQYF. DNA for the CDR3: TGTGCCAGCACCATAGCTGGGGGGAGGGCCCTCGAGCAGTACTTC.

This chain connects TRBV14 to TRBJ1-3; no clear D. The V end lost 4 bases, the J end lost 0 bases, and 10 bases lay between the germline ends. Germline CDR1 is SGHDN and CDR2 is FVKESK. The CDR3 spans 15 residues. CDR3 amino acids: CASSLDFSSGNTIYF. CDR3 sequence (DNA): TGTGCCAGCAGCCTAGACTTCTCCTCTGGAAACACCATATATTTT.

The rearrangement uses TRBV28 and TRBJ2-1; D unclear. CDR1 MDHEN and CDR2 SYDVKM come from the germline V gene. V was shortened by 6 bases and J by 10 bases, with 13 bases between the two germline ends. The CDR3 covers 12 residues. CDR3 amino acids: CASSTTPWEQFF. The CDR3 bases are TGTGCCAGCAGCACCACCCCCTGGGAGCAGTTCTTC. The variable domain in full, completed from reference TRBV28 and TRBJ2-1, reads DVKVTQSSRYLVKRTGEKVFLECVQDMDHENMFWYRQDPGLGLRLIYFSYDVKMKEKGDIPEGYSVSREKKERFSLILESASTNQTSMYLCASSTTPWEQFFGPGTRLTVL.

The chain links TRBV10-2 to TRBJ2-4; D tentatively reads TRBD1 or TRBD2 (6 bases each). Looked up from germline, CDR1 is WSHSY and CDR2 is SAAADI. V lost 7 bases to trimming and J lost 8 bases, with 18 bases between them. The CDR3 sequence is 14 residues long. CDR3 nucleotides: TGCGCCAGCACCCCCGGACTAAGGGGGTACATTCAGTACTTC. This encodes CASTPGLRGYIQYF.

The V call is TRBV5-1, the J call TRBJ1-5; TRBD1 might be the D (6 bases). V was pared by 0 bases and J by 5 bases, with 12 bases between. Germline-derived CDR1 and CDR2 are SGHRS and YFSETQ. The CDR3 spans 15 residues. The CDR3 DNA is TGCGCCAGCAGCTTGGCCTCAGGGGCGGATCAGCCCCAGCATTTT. It yields the protein CASSLASGADQPQHF.

The chain employs TRBV28 and TRBJ2-5; D is unresolved. The V gene lost 2 bases and the J gene lost 3 bases, with 16 bases spanning the gap. Germline V lookup: CDR1 MDHEN, CDR2 SYDVKM. This CDR3 has 16 residues. CDR3 in DNA: TGTGCCAGCAGTTTAGAGGTTGGCGGCGCCGAAGAGACCCAGTACTTC. Translation gives CASSLEVGGAEETQYF.

The V call is TRBV29-1, the J call TRBJ2-2; 8 nucleotides match TRBD2. Trimming cost V 3 bases and J 6 bases; bases outside gene matches: 6. CDR3 size: 14 residues. Per germline, CDR1 SQVTM and CDR2 ANQGSEA. The DNA of the CDR3 is TGCAGCGTTGAGCGGGAGGAGGGAGCCGGGGAGCTGTTTTTT. The encoded protein is CSVEREEGAGELFF.

The chain has TRBV9 and TRBJ2-1, with a tentative D call TRBD2 (6 bases). The CDR3 totals 16 residues. V was pared by 2 bases and J by 9 bases, with 21 bases between. Germline assignment: CDR1 SGDLS and CDR2 YYNGEE. The CDR3 sequence: CASSVSVLPRECEQFF. DNA of the CDR3: TGTGCCAGCAGCGTTAGTGTTCTACCACGGGAGTGTGAGCAGTTCTTC. Variable domain in full (rest from reference TRBV9 and TRBJ2-1): DSGVTQTPKHLITATGQRVTLRCSPRSGDLSVYWYQQSLDQGLQFLIQYYNGEERAKGNILERFSAQQFPDLHSELNLSSLELGDSALYFCASSVSVLPRECEQFFGPGTRLTVL.

The V call is TRBV7-2, the J call TRBJ2-1; 11 nucleotides match TRBD1. V dropped 6 bases and J dropped 6; count of bases not matched to a gene: 7. Germline V lookup: CDR1 SGHTA, CDR2 FQGNSA. This CDR3 comprises 15 residues. CDR3 sequence (DNA): TGTGCCAGCAGTCGGGACAGGGGGTTGGGCAATGAGCAGTTCTTC. It encodes CASSRDRGLGNEQFF.

This chain links TRBV7-6 with TRBJ1-1; D gene unclear. CDR3 length equals 13 residues. Trimming stripped 5 bases from V and 1 base from J, with 8 bases between. The germline V gene encodes CDR1 SGHVS and CDR2 FNYEAQ. CDR3 nucleotide sequence: TGTGCCAGCAGCCAACTGCAGAACACTGAAGCTTTCTTT. Encoded protein: CASSQLQNTEAFF.

The rearrangement joins TRBV7-9 to TRBJ2-7; D call uncertain. The CDR3 covers 14 residues. V lost 1 base and J lost 3, with 10 bases in between. Germline V gene lookup returns CDR1 SEHNR and CDR2 FQNEAQ (reference sequence). The CDR3 reads CASSLGGRFYEQYF. Here the CDR3 DNA reads TGTGCCAGCAGCTTAGGAGGCCGGTTCTACGAGCAGTACTTC. Complete variable domain (other parts from reference TRBV7-9 and TRBJ2-7): DTGVSQNPRHKITKRGQNVTFRCDPISEHNRLYWYRQTLGQGPEFLTYFQNEAQLEKSRLLSDRFSAERPKGSFSTLEIQRTEQGDSAMYLCASSLGGRFYEQYFGPGTRLTVT.

The chain carries TRBV7-2 and TRBJ2-1; possible D gene TRBD2, 5 bases. V lost 3 bases, J lost 0 bases, and 12 bases lay in between. Germline CDR1 SGHTA, CDR2 FQGNSA. This CDR3 comprises 16 residues. CDR3 residues: CASSLDSRSSYNEQFF. Here the CDR3 DNA reads TGTGCCAGCAGCTTGGACTCCCGGAGCTCCTACAATGAGCAGTTCTTC. The whole variable domain, remainder taken from reference TRBV7-2 and TRBJ2-1, is GAGVSQSPSNKVTEKGKDVELRCDPISGHTALYWYRQSLGQGLEFLIYFQGNSAPDKSGLPSDRFSAERTGGSVSTLTIQRTQQEDSAVYLCASSLDSRSSYNEQFFGPGTRLTVL.

J is TRBJ2-6 and V is TRBV27, with D perhaps matching TRBD1 (5 bases). Germline lookup yields CDR1 MNHEY and CDR2 SMNVEV (reference sequence). Trimming removed 9 bases at V and 5 bases at J, with 11 bases between. The CDR3 is 13 amino acids. The CDR3 sequence: CASSGPWANVLTF. Here the CDR3 DNA reads TGTGCCAGTTCAGGGCCTTGGGCCAACGTCCTGACTTTC.